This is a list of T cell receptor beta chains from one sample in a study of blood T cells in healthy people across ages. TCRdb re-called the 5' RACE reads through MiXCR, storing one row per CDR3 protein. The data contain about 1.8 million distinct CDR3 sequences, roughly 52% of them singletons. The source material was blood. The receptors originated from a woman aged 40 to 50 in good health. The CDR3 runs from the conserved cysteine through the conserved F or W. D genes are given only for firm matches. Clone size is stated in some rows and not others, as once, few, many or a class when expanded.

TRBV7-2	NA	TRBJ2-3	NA	TGTGCCAGCAGCTTAGTAGCGTTGGGTAGCACAGATACGCAGTATTTT	CASSLVALGSTDTQYF
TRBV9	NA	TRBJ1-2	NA	TGTGCCAGCAGCCCCAACGCCGGGACGGAGTATGGCTACACCTTC	CASSPNAGTEYGYTF
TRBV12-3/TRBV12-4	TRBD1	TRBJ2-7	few	TGTGCCAGCAGTTTGACAGGGAAGATCTACGAGCAGTACTTC	CASSLTGKIYEQYF
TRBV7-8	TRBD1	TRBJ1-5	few	TGTGCCAGCAGCAAAGGAGGACAGGACTGGAATCAGCCCCAGCATTTT	CASSKGGQDWNQPQHF
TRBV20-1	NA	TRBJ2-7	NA	TGCAGTGCTAGGGCTAGCAGGAGCTCCTACGGGCAGTACTTC	CSARASRSSYGQYF
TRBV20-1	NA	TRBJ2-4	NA	TGCAGTGCTAGGTCGCCGAGGGACATTCAGTACTTC	CSARSPRDIQYF
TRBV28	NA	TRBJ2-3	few	TGTGCCAGCAGTTCTGGGGGCATCACAGATACGCAGTATTTT	CASSSGGITDTQYF
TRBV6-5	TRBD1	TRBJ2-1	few	TGTGCCAGCAGTTACGACAGGGCTATGAATGAGCAGTTCTTC	CASSYDRAMNEQFF
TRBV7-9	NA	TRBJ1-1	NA	TGTGCCAGCAGCTTACAGCAGGGTCACACTGAAGCTTTCTTT	CASSLQQGHTEAFF
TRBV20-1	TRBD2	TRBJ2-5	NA	TGCAGTACTAGCGCGGGGGAGTACAATGAGCAGTACTTC	CSTSAGEYNEQYF
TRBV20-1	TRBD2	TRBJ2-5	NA	TGCAGTGCCGCGTCGGCGAGCGGGGACCAAGAGACCCAGTACTTC	CSAASASGDQETQYF
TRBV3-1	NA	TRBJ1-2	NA	TGTGCCAGCAGCCAGCGGACGGCTTACGGCTACACCTTC	CASSQRTAYGYTF
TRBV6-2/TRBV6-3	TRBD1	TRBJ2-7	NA	TGTGCCAGTAAACACGGGCGACAGGGGTCCTACGAGCAGTACTTC	CASKHGRQGSYEQYF
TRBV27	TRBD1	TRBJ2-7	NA	TGTGCCAGCAGTCTCAAGATGACAGGGTGGGTAACCTACGAGCAGTACTTC	CASSLKMTGWVTYEQYF
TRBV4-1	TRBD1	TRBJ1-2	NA	TGCGCCAGCAGCGGCCCAAGTGTGGATTCCGGGACAGGCTATGGCTACACCTTC	CASSGPSVDSGTGYGYTF
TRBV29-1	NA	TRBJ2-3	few	TGCAGCGTTGAAGATGCCCCGACGGATAGCACAGATACGCAGTATTTT	CSVEDAPTDSTDTQYF
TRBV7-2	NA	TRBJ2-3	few	TGTGCCAGCAGCTTAATGGACAGAAGCACAGATACGCAGTATTTT	CASSLMDRSTDTQYF
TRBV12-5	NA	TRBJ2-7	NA	TGTGCTAGTGGTGTGGAACCCTACGGGGGCCAGTACTTC	CASGVEPYGGQYF
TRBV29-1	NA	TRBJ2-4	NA	TGCAGCGCCTCCACAGGGGCGGGGGAGATCCAGTACTTC	CSASTGAGEIQYF
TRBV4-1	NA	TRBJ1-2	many	TGCGCCAGCAGCCAGCGACAGGAGCCCAACTATGGCTACACCTTC	CASSQRQEPNYGYTF
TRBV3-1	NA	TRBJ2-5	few	TGTGCCAGCAGCCACCTCACGGAGCAAGAGACCCAGTACTTC	CASSHLTEQETQYF
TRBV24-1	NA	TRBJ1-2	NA	TGTGCCATCAGTTGGGAAAGGGGCTACACCTTC	CAISWERGYTF
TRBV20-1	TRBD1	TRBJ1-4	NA	TGCAGTGCTAGGCAGGGGGCGGAGGAAAAACTGTTTTTT	CSARQGAEEKLFF
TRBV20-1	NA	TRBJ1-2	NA	TGCAGTGCGGAAGGGAGGGGTGGCGGCTACACCTTC	CSAEGRGGGYTF
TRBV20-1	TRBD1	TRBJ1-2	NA	TGCAGTGCTAGAGATCGGGACAGGGTTGGCTACACCTTC	CSARDRDRVGYTF
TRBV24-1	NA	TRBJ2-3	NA	TGTGCCACCAGTGATTTGGTAAGAGATACGCAGTATTTT	CATSDLVRDTQYF
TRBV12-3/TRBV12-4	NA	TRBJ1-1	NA	TGTGCCAGCAGGCCGGGGTCAGGGGACGCTTTCTTT	CASRPGSGDAFF
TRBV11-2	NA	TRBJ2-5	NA	TGTGCCAGCAGCTTAGTAGGGTATGCTGGGGAGGAAGAGACCCAGTACTTC	CASSLVGYAGEEETQYF
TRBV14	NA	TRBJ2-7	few	TGTGCCAGCAGCCAAGTAGGGGCCCTCTCCTACGAGCAGTACTTC	CASSQVGALSYEQYF
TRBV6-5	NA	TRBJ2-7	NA	TGTGCCAGCAGGGACCCGGGCCACACTCCCTCCTACGAGCAGTACTTC	CASRDPGHTPSYEQYF
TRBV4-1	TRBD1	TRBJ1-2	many	TGCGCCAGCAGTCGGGACAGGGGAAATGGCTACACCTTC	CASSRDRGNGYTF
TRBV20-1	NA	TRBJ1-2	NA	TGCAGTGCTAGGCCCACGGGGTACGAGAACTATGGCTACACCTTC	CSARPTGYENYGYTF
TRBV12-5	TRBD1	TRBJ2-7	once	TGTGCTAGTGCCCTATGGGGCGACAGGGACGAGCAGTACTTC	CASALWGDRDEQYF
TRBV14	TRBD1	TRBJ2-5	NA	TGTGCCAGCAGACCCACAGGGGGCGCGTCAGTGACCCAGTACTTC	CASRPTGGASVTQYF
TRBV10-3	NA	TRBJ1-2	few	TGTGCCATCAGTGAGACTGTCGACCTCCCCTATGGCTACACCTTC	CAISETVDLPYGYTF
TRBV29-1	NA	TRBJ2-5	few	TGCAGCGGTTCTGGGCTCGGGGGGACCCAGTACTTC	CSGSGLGGTQYF
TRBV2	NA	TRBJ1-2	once	TGTGCCAGCAGTGAAGCGCCGGGACCGACCTATGGCTACACCTTC	CASSEAPGPTYGYTF
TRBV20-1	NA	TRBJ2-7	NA	TGCAGTGCTGCGGGGCTGAACTACGAGCAGTACTTC	CSAAGLNYEQYF
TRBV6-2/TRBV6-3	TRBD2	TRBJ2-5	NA	TGTGCCAGCAGTTGGCTAGCGGGGGCTGGGACCCAGTACTTC	CASSWLAGAGTQYF
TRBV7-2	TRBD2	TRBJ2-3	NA	TGTGCCAGCAGCCTGCAGGGACTACGAAACACAGATACGCAGTATTTT	CASSLQGLRNTDTQYF
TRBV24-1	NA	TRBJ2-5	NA	TGTGCCACCAGTGATGCAGGGGTAGAGACCCAGTACTTC	CATSDAGVETQYF
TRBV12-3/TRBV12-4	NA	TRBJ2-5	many	TGTGCCAGCAGCAACAGGGAGACCCAGTACTTC	CASSNRETQYF
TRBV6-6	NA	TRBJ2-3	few	TGTGCCAGCAGTTACTCGGCTGCTAGCACAGATACGCAGTATTTT	CASSYSAASTDTQYF
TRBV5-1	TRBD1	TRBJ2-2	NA	TGCGCCAGCAAACAACGCCGGACAGGGGGTCCCGGGGAGCTGTTTTTT	CASKQRRTGGPGELFF
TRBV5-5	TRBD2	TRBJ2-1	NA	TGTGCCAGCAGCCGAGGGACTAGCGGGAGGGCCGATTTACGTGAGCAGTTCTTC	CASSRGTSGRADLREQFF
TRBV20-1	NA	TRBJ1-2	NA	TGCAGTGCTCCCGTGACCTCGACTGACTATGGCTACACCTTC	CSAPVTSTDYGYTF
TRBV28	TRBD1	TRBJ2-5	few	TGTGCCAGCAGTTGGGACAGGCGGCAAGAGACCCAGTACTTC	CASSWDRRQETQYF
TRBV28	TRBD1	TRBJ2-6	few	TGTGCCAGCAGTTTACCCGGGACAGCGATGAACTCTGGGGCCAACGTCCTGACTTTC	CASSLPGTAMNSGANVLTF
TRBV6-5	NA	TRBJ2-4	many	TGTGCCAGCAGTTACGGGTCCACCAGGACCAAGAGTAACATTCAGTACTTC	CASSYGSTRTKSNIQYF
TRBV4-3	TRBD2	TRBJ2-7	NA	TGCGCCAGCAGCCCAAGGGTTCCGGGACTAGCGGCAGACAATGAGCAGTACTTC	CASSPRVPGLAADNEQYF
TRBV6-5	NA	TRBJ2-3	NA	TGTGCCAGCAGTTACAGGCCCAGGGCTTACCCCACAGATACGCAGTATTTT	CASSYRPRAYPTDTQYF
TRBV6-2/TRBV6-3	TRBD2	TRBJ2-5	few	TGTGCCAGCAGTTACGTAGCGGGGGTTCCCCTGGAGACCCAGTACTTC	CASSYVAGVPLETQYF
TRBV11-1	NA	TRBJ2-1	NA	TGTGCCAGCAGCTTTAATGGGTCAGTGCAGTTCTTC	CASSFNGSVQFF
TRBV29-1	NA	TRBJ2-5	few	TGCAGCGTTGCTTGGCAGGGAAGCCCTAAAGAGACCCAGTACTTC	CSVAWQGSPKETQYF